These T cell receptor beta chains were read from a single sample in a study of lymphopenia after photon versus proton radiotherapy. Sequenced by immunoSEQ multiplex PCR; TCRdb stores in-frame clones only, minus some. The top ten hold roughly 2.7% of the sample, which has 65,000 to 70,000 clones, roughly 88% seen once. The source was peripheral blood, collected from a patient treated with photon-based radiotherapy. The source is a woman in her seventies with pancreatic cancer. Both conserved end residues are part of each CDR3. The order of the fields is J gene, clone size, V gene, D gene, CDR3 DNA, CDR3 protein. A D gene is named only where the DNA matches it firmly. Clone size is not always given. Where it is, it says once, few, many or a class for expanded clones.

J: TRBJ2-1
size: -
V: TRBV7-3
D: TRBD2
DNA: TGTGCCAGCAGCTTATTCCCGGGAGGGCCCAATGAGCAGTTCTTC
CDR3: CASSLFPGGPNEQFF

J: TRBJ2-3
size: -
V: TRBV5-1
D: TRBD2
DNA: TGCGCCAGCAGCTTAGTCGGGACTAGCGGGAGTCTAGATACGCAGTATTTT
CDR3: CASSLVGTSGSLDTQYF

J: TRBJ2-1
size: -
V: TRBV28
D: -
DNA: TGTGCTACTTTGCAGAGCGCCTACAATGAGCAGTTCTTC
CDR3: CATLQSAYNEQFF

J: TRBJ2-3
size: few
V: TRBV10-3
D: -
DNA: TGTGCCACGAACGAAGGAGGGCCAGATACGCAGTATTTT
CDR3: CATNEGGPDTQYF

J: TRBJ2-5
size: -
V: TRBV5-4
D: TRBD2
DNA: TGTGCCAGCAGCCCGGGACTAGCGGGAGGAGCGGGAGAGACCCAGTACTTC
CDR3: CASSPGLAGGAGETQYF

J: TRBJ2-7
size: -
V: TRBV29-1
D: TRBD1
DNA: TGCAGCGTTGGACAGGGGGCTCCCTACGAGCAGTACTTC
CDR3: CSVGQGAPYEQYF

J: TRBJ2-1
size: -
V: TRBV2
D: -
DNA: TGTGCCAGCAGCACCCAGGGGTCGAGTGAGCAGTTCTTC
CDR3: CASSTQGSSEQFF

J: TRBJ2-7
size: -
V: TRBV27
D: TRBD1
DNA: TGTGCCAGCAGTCGACCGGGACAGGTCCCCTACGAGCAGTACTTC
CDR3: CASSRPGQVPYEQYF

J: TRBJ2-6
size: -
V: TRBV18
D: -
DNA: TGTGCCAGCTCAATTTCGAGCTCTGGGGCCAACGTCCTGACTTTC
CDR3: CASSISSSGANVLTF

J: TRBJ1-2
size: -
V: TRBV7-2
D: -
DNA: TGTGCCAGCACCTATACAGGAAGAGGTTTGGGAAGTTATGGCTACACCTTC
CDR3: CASTYTGRGLGSYGYTF

J: TRBJ2-7
size: -
V: TRBV7-9
D: -
DNA: TGTGCCAGCAGCTTAGGGGGTCCCTACGAGCAGTACTTC
CDR3: CASSLGGPYEQYF

J: TRBJ2-1
size: -
V: TRBV7-9
D: TRBD2
DNA: TGTGCCAGCAGCTTAGGTGGTAGCGGGAGGTCAATCTACAATGAGCAGTTCTTC
CDR3: CASSLGGSGRSIYNEQFF

J: TRBJ2-1
size: few
V: TRBV18
D: -
DNA: TGTGCCAGCTCACCACCGAGCTCCTACAATGAGCAGTTCTTC
CDR3: CASSPPSSYNEQFF

J: TRBJ1-6
size: -
V: TRBV30
D: -
DNA: TGTGCCTGGAGTGGGGAGAGATTGGCACCCCTCCACTTT
CDR3: CAWSGERLAPLHF

J: TRBJ2-1
size: -
V: TRBV10-3
D: -
DNA: TGTGCCATCAGTGACACAATTTCGGGGTACAATGAGCAGTTCTTC
CDR3: CAISDTISGYNEQFF

J: TRBJ2-2
size: -
V: TRBV7-6
D: TRBD2
DNA: TGTGCCAGCAGCTTCGAGGCGGGAGTGAGCACCGGGGAGCTGTTTTTT
CDR3: CASSFEAGVSTGELFF

J: TRBJ2-3
size: -
V: TRBV9
D: -
DNA: TGTGCCAGCAGCGTAGGGCCCCAAGCATCGACCACAGATACGCAGTATTTT
CDR3: CASSVGPQASTTDTQYF